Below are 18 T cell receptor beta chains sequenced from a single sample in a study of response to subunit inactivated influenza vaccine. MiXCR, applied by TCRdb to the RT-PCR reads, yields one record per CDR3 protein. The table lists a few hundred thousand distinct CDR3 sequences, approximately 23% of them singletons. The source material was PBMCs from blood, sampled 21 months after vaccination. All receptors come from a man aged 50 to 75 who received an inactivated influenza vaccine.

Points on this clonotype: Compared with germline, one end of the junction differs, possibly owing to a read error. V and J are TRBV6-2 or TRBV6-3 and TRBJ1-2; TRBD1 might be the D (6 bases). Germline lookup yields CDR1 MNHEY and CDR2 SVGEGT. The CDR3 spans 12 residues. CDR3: CASSHRTASLAF. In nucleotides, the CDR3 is TGTGCCAGCAGTCACAGGACAGCCTCATTGGCCTTC.

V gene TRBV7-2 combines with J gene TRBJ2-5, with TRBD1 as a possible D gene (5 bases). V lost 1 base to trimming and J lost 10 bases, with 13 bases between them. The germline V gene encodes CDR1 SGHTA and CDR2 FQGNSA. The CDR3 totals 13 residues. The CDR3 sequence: CASSLDDRYFQYF. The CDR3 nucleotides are TGTGCCAGCAGCTTAGACGACAGATATTTCCAGTACTTC.

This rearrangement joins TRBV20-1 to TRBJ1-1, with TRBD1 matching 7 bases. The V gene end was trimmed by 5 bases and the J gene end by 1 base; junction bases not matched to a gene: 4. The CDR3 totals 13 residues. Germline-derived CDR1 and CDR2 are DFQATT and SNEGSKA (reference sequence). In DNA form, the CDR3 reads TGCAGTGCTGGGGAGGGGGCGAACACTGAAGCTTTCTTT. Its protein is CSAGEGANTEAFF.

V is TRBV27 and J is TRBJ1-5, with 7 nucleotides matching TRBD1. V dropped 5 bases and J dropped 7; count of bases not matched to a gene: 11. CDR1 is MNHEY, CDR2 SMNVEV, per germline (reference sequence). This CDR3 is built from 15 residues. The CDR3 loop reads CASSLEGARGQPQHF. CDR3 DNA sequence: TGTGCCAGCAGTCTGGAGGGGGCGCGGGGGCAGCCCCAGCATTTT.

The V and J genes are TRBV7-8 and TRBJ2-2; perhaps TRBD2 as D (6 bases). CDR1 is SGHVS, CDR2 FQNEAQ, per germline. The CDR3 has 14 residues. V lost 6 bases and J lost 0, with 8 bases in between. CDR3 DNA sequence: TGTGCCAGCAGGCGGGATACGAACACCGGGGAGCTGTTTTTT. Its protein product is CASRRDTNTGELFF.

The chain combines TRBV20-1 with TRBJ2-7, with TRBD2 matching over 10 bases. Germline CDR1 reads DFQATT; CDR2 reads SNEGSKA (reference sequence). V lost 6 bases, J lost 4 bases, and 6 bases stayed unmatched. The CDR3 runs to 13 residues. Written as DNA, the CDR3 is TGCAGTGCGTGGCTAGCGGGAGCGTACGAGCAGTACTTC. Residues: CSAWLAGAYEQYF.

The CDR3 reads CASSFGARVNQETQYF. CDR3 coding DNA: TGTGCCAGCAGTTTTGGGGCCAGGGTGAACCAAGAGACCCAGTACTTC. The chain employs TRBV28 and TRBJ2-5; TRBD1 might be the D (5 bases). Germline assignment: CDR1 MDHEN and CDR2 SYDVKM. V was clipped by 3 bases and J by 0 bases, with 14 bases between them. The CDR3 sequence is 16 residues long. Together with reference TRBV28 and TRBJ2-5, the CDR3 gives the full variable domain: DVKVTQSSRYLVKRTGEKVFLECVQDMDHENMFWYRQDPGLGLRLIYFSYDVKMKEKGDIPEGYSVSREKKERFSLILESASTNQTSMYLCASSFGARVNQETQYFGPGTRLLVL.

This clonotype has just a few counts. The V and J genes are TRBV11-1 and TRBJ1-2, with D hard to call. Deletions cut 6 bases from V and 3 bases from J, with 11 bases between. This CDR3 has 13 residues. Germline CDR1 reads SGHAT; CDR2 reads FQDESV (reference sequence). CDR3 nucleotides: TGTGCCAGCAGTGCCTCAGCTGACTATGGCTACACCTTC. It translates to CASSASADYGYTF.

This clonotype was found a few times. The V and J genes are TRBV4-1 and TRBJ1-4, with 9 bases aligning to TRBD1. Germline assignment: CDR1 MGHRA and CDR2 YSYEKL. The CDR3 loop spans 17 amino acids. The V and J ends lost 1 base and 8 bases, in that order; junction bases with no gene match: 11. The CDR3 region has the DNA TGCGCCAGCAGCCAAGGCCCCCCGGAGACAGGGGGAGAAAAACTGTTTTTT. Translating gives CASSQGPPETGGEKLFF.

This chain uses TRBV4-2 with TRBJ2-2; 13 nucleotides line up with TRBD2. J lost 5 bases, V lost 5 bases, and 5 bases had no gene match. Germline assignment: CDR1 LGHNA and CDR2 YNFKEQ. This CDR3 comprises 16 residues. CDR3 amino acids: CASSYRLAGGTGELFF. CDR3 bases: TGTGCCAGCAGCTACCGACTAGCGGGGGGAACCGGGGAGCTGTTTTTT.

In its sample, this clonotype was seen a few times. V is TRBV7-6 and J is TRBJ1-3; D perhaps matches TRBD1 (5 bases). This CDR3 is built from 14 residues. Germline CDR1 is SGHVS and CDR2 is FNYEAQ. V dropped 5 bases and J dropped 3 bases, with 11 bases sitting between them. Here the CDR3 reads CASSRSRGGNTIYF. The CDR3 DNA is TGTGCCAGCAGCCGATCAAGGGGTGGAAACACCATATATTTT.

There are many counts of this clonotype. Here the CDR3 reads CAISDQSQGRRQPQHF. The CDR3 DNA reads TGTGCCATCAGTGATCAGAGCCAGGGGAGGAGGCAGCCCCAGCATTTT. V gene TRBV10-3 combines with J gene TRBJ1-5; TRBD1 might be the D (6 bases). V lost 3 bases and J 7 bases, leaving 19 bases between the germline ends. The germline CDR1 and CDR2 sequences are ENHRY and SYGVKD. This CDR3 contains 16 residues.

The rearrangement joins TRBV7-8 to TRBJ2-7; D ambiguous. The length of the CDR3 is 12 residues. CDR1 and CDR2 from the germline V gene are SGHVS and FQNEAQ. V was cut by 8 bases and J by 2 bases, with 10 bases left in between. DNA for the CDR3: TGTGCCAGCCGGCAGGAACCCTACGAGCAGTACTTC. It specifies CASRQEPYEQYF.

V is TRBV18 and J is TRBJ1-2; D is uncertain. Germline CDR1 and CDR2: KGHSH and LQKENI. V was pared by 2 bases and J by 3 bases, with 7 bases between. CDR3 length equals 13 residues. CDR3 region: CASSPESDYGYTF. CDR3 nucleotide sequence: TGTGCCAGCTCACCAGAGTCTGACTATGGCTACACCTTC.

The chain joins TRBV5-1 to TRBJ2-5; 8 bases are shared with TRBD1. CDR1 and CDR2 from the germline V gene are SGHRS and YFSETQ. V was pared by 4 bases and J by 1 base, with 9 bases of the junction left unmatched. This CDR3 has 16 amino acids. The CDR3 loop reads CASSGYRTGPQETQYF. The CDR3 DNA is TGCGCCAGCAGCGGCTACCGGACAGGGCCCCAAGAGACCCAGTACTTC.

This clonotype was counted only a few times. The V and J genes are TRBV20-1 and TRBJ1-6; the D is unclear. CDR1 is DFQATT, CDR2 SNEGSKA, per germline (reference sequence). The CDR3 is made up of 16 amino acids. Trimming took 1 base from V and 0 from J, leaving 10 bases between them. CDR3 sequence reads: CSARGPLGSYNSPLHF. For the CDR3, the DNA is TGCAGTGCTAGAGGCCCCCTGGGCTCCTATAATTCACCCCTCCACTTT.

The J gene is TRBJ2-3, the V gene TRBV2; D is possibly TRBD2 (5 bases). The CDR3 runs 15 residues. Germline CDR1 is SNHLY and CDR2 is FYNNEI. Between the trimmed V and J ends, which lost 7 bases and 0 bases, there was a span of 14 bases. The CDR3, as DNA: TGTGCCAGCACGCCTTGGGAGACTAGCACAGATACGCAGTATTTT. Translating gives CASTPWETSTDTQYF.

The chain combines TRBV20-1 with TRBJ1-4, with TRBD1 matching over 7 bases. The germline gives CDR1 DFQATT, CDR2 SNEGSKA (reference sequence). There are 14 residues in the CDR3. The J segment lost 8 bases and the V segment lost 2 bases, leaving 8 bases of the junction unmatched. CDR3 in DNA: TGCAGTGCTAGAAGGGGGCGGATAGGAGAAAAACTGTTTTTT. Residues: CSARRGRIGEKLFF.